This TCR beta chain appears in the sequencing data of a study of cytomegalovirus exposure and HLA in healthy donors. Study-wide results and limits: Cytomegalovirus-associated status was assigned to 164 TCR beta chains.

The PCR used 60 Vbeta and 13 Jbeta primers. The repertoire was sequenced with immunoSEQ multiplex PCR; TCRdb's copy has only in-frame clones and lacks some. The profile covers 150,000 to 200,000 clones, with 70% to 90% appearing a single time and roughly 5.2% taken by the ten largest. From germline, CDR1 is SGHRS and CDR2 YFSETQ. The CDR3 covers 14 residues. V shed 2 bases and J shed 1 base, with 7 bases lying between them. Turning to this clone: Antigen specificity is unknown. The sample carries other DNA sequences with the same CDR3.

The genes are TRBV5-1 and TRBJ1-3, with a weak D call TRBD1 (6 bases). This clonotype originated in a girl aged 10 to 17 in good health and CMV-seropositive. The material sequenced was PBMCs. The CDR3 region is CASSLQGSGNTIYF. As DNA, the CDR3 is TGCGCCAGCAGCTTACAGGGTTCTGGAAACACCATATATTTT.